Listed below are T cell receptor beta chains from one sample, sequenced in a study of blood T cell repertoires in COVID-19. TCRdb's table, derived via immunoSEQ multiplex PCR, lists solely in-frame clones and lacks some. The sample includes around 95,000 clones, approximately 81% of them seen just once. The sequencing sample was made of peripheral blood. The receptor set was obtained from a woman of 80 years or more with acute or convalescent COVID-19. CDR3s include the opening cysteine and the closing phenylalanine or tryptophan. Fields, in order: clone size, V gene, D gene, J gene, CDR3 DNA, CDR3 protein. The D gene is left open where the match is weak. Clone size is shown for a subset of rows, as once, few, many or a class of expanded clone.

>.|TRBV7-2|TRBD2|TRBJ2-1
TGTGCCAGCAGCTTAGCCGGTAGGAGACTAGCGGGGGCCCTTTCCTACAATGAGCAGTTCTTC
CASSLAGRRLAGALSYNEQFF
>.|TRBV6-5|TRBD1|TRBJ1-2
TGTGCCAGCAGTCCGGAGGGACAGGGAGGAGGCTACACCTTC
CASSPEGQGGGYTF
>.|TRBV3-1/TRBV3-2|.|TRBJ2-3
TGTGCCAGCAGCCAAGATCTAGTGAATACGCAGTATTTT
CASSQDLVNTQYF
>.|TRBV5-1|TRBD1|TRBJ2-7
TGCGCCAGCAGCACAAACTGGGGGGCAGGGGGCCTATACGAGCAGTACTTC
CASSTNWGAGGLYEQYF
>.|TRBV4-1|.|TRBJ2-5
TGCGCCAGCAGCCCTCCTGTAGGGGATTTGGGTGAAGAGACCCAGTACTTC
CASSPPVGDLGEETQYF
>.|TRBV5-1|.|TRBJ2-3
TGCGCCAGCAGCTTGGGGGGAGAAGGTTCGGCAGATACGCAGTATTTT
CASSLGGEGSADTQYF
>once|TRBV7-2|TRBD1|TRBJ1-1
TGTGCCAGCAGCGGACAGGTGAACACTGAAGCTTTCTTT
CASSGQVNTEAFF
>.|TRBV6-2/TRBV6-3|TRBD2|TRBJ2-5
TGTGCCAGCAGCCGAACTAGCGGCCAAGAGACCCAGTACTTC
CASSRTSGQETQYF
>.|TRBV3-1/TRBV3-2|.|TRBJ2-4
TGTGCCAGCAGCCAAGGGACTGCCGGGCCCTACTTC
CASSQGTAGPYF
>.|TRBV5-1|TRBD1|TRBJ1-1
TGCGCCAGCAGCCGCGAGGGGGCGGAAGCTTTCTTT
CASSREGAEAFF
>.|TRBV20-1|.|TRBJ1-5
TGCAGTGCTAGTTCTTGGACACCCAATCAGCCCCAGCATTTT
CSASSWTPNQPQHF
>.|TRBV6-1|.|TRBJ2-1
TGTGCCAGCAGTGAAATGGGGGCGACTGAGCAGTTCTTC
CASSEMGATEQFF
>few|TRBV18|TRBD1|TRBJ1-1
TGTGCCAGCTCACTAAACAGGGGGCGCGGGGACACTGAAGCTTTCTTT
CASSLNRGRGDTEAFF
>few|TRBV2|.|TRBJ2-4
TGTGCCAGCAGTGAAGCGCGATTGCAGGATCAGTACTTC
CASSEARLQDQYF
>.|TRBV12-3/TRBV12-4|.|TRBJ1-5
TGTGCCAGCAGTTTCGGGGAAGACCAGCCCCAGCATTTT
CASSFGEDQPQHF
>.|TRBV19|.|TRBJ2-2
TGTGCCAGTACGAGCTCGAGGACAGCGAACACCGGGGAGCTGTTTTTT
CASTSSRTANTGELFF
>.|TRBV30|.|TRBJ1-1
TGTGCCTTTGGGGAGACTGAAGCTTTCTTT
CAFGETEAFF
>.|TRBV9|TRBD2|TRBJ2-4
TGTGCCAGCAGCCCTAGGGGCGGGGGGGCCGGAAACATTCAGTACTTC
CASSPRGGGAGNIQYF
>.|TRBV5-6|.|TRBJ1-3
TGTGCCAGCACCAAATCCGGTGACACCATATATTTT
CASTKSGDTIYF
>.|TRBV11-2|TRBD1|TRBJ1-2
TGTGCCAGCAGCTTCCTACAGGGGAACTATGGCTACACCTTC
CASSFLQGNYGYTF
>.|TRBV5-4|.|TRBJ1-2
TGTGCCAGCAGCGGGGGACTTCGCCGGGGCGGCTACACCTTC
CASSGGLRRGGYTF
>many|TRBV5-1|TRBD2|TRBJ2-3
TGCGCCAGCAGCTCCGCTACCCTAGCGGGGGGCGATACGCAGTATTTT
CASSSATLAGGDTQYF
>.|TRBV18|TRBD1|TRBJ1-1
TGTGCCAGCTCACCCCTAAGACAGGGCCACACTGAAGCTTTCTTT
CASSPLRQGHTEAFF
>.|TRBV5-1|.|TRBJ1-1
TGCGCCAGCAGCTTGCCCGGAACAGGGAGTCGTGGGAACACTGAAGCTTTCTTT
CASSLPGTGSRGNTEAFF
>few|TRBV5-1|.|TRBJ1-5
TGCGCCAGCAGCTTGGGTTCTGGGCAGGGTAATCAGCCCCAGCATTTT
CASSLGSGQGNQPQHF
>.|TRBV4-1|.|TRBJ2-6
TGCGCCAGCAGCCTCGGCCAGGGTACTGGGGCCAACGTCCTGACTTTC
CASSLGQGTGANVLTF
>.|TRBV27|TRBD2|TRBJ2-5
TGTGCCAGCAGTTTGAGGCGGGGGGTTCAAGAGACCCAGTACTTC
CASSLRRGVQETQYF
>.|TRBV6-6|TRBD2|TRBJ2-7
TGTGCCAGCAGTCCCTCATTGTTGATCGCGGGGGGCTCCTACGAGCAGTACTTC
CASSPSLLIAGGSYEQYF
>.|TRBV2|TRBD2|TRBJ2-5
TGTGCCAGCAGCAGGACTAGCGGGGGAAGAGAGACCCAGTACTTC
CASSRTSGGRETQYF
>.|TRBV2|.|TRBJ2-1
TGTGCCAGCAGTGTGGGGTACAACAGGAATGAGCAGTTCTTC
CASSVGYNRNEQFF
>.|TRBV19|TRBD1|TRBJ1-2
TGTGCCAGTAGACGTGGGACAGGGGGCCTCGATGGCTACACCTTC
CASRRGTGGLDGYTF
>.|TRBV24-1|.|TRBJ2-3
TGTGCCACCAGTTCCGGGACAAACCGGGGGGCAGATACGCAGTATTTT
CATSSGTNRGADTQYF
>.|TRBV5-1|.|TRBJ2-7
TGCGCCAGCAGCCTAACCCGGCGGGGTTCCTACGAGCAGTACTTC
CASSLTRRGSYEQYF